This T cell receptor (beta chain) comes out of a study of cytomegalovirus exposure and HLA in healthy donors. Study observations and caveats: Confirmation in vitro established that a few CMV-associated chains were specific for CMV antigens. The study listed 150 to 200 cytomegalovirus-associated TCR beta chains. For cytomegalovirus status, the classifier reportedly gave diagnoses with high specificity and sensitivity.

In this sample, this clone turned up a few times. Its target is unknown. V shed 6 bases and J 7 bases; nucleotides not matched to a gene: 7. This CDR3 region has 12 residues. Per the germline V gene, CDR1 is SGHRS and CDR2 is YFSETQ. The PCR contained 60 Vbeta and 13 Jbeta primers. Assay used: immunoSEQ multiplex PCR; TCRdb lists only in-frame clones, some missing. The table records some 160,000 clones, about 72% of them present only once. The sample was PBMCs. The clonotype was recovered from a man aged 55 to 70 in good health and CMV-seronegative. The V call is TRBV5-1, the J call TRBJ2-7; TRBD2 agrees at 7 bases. The CDR3 DNA follows: TGCGCCAGCACGGGCCCCGGGAGGGAGCAGTACTTC. As protein: CASTGPGREQYF. Together with reference TRBV5-1 and TRBJ2-7, the CDR3 gives the full variable domain: KAGVTQTPRYLIKTRGQQVTLSCSPISGHRSVSWYQQTPGQGLQFLFEYFSETQRNKGNFPGRFSGRQFSNSRSEMNVSTLELGDSALYLCASTGPGREQYFGPGTRLTVT.